This T cell receptor beta chain emerged from a study of patients and donors after allogeneic stem cell transplantation. Losses at the gene ends were 2 bases for V and 5 bases for J; bases not matched to a gene: 11. This CDR3 comprises 17 residues. Germline V CDR1 and CDR2: DFQATT, SNEGSKA (reference sequence). TCRdb re-derived calls from the RT-PCR reads in MiXCR, one entry per CDR3 protein. This sample has about 230,000 distinct CDR3 sequences; over 12% occur once, and the top ten carry under 14%. This clonotype was recorded many times. The V call is TRBV20-1, the J call TRBJ1-6, with 8 bases lining up with TRBD1. This TCR was sampled from a human donor who was either an allogeneic HSCT recipient or a stem cell or donor lymphocyte infusion donor (not recorded which). It is not recorded whose cells these are; they may come from a transplant donor. Material for sequencing was blood, either unsorted or a sorted T cell fraction (not recorded which). The CDR3: CSARPLPTGVNNSPLHF. In DNA form, the CDR3 reads TGCAGTGCTAGACCTCTTCCGACAGGGGTGAATAATTCACCCCTCCACTTT.